This TCR beta chain is drawn from a study of shared clonotypes between healthy human individuals. Study outcomes and limitations: In having few donors, the study represented limited genetic and exposure-history diversity.

Note on this clone: Its antigen is as yet unknown.

Generated by immunoSEQ multiplex PCR, the TCRdb table keeps only in-frame clones and is missing some. The table includes about 380,000 clones, about 96% detected once. The CDR3 consists of 14 residues. This receptor was obtained from a man aged 30 to 45 in good health. The V gene is TRBV21-1, the J gene TRBJ2-7; TRBD1 is the table's D call, not checked against the DNA. TRBV21-1 is assigned pseudogene status. Sequencing was done on a sample of memory CD8+ T cells sorted from blood. Subset meaning: CD45RO+ cells pooled with CCR7-negative TemRA cells. CDR3 in amino acids: CASSKPGQTYEQYF. The CDR3 DNA reads TGTGCCAGCAGCAAGCCAGGACAGACCTACGAGCAGTACTTC.